This T cell receptor beta chain is from a study of shared clonotypes between healthy human individuals. General study results and limits: Between a few donors, naive CD4 clonotypes were shared at a level of about 5%.

Germline V gene data show CDR1 as MNHNS and CDR2 as SASEGT. This CDR3 has 14 residues. V was pared by 6 bases and J by 11 bases, with 22 bases between. This table comes from immunoSEQ multiplex PCR, and its TCRdb copy is limited to in-frame clones, with some not included. The sample holds some 240,000 clones, 50% to 80% seen once. As concerns this clone: The antigen is not known.

A CD45RA-negative memory subset and a CD45RA+ naive subset were separated from the CD4+ cells. The sequence came from a man aged 30 to 45 in good health. The rearrangement links TRBV6-1 to TRBJ1-1, with D possibly TRBD1 on 6 matching bases. Sequenced material: memory CD4+ T cells sorted from blood. Subset denoted: CD45RA-negative fraction. The DNA for the CDR3 is TGTGCCAGCAGGCAAGGGACACTTCTACGAGAGGCTTTCTTT. It is translated as CASRQGTLLREAFF.